This T cell receptor beta chain is drawn from a study of blood T cell repertoires in COVID-19. Authors' methods: Nucleated cell number was recorded as an estimate derived from reference gene primer amplification. Here immunoSEQ multiplex PCR was the method, and the copy in TCRdb shows in-frame clones only, minus some. Clone size and V and J calls were adopted from that table, with D and trimming inferred from the DNA. The data contain 390,000 or so clones, around 87% of them seen just once; the ten biggest clones take up 0.95% to 1.1%. The specimen sequenced was PBMCs or T cells enriched from blood (not recorded which). This clonotype was obtained from a man between 18 and 35 years old who had recovered from COVID-19.

The CDR3 reads CASSLGGVETQYF. CDR3 bases: TGTGCCAGCAGCTTAGGGGGGGTTGAGACCCAGTACTTC. The genes are TRBV7-9 and TRBJ2-5; TRBD2 is a possible D gene (6 bases). CDR3 size: 13 residues. V lost 1 base to trimming and J lost 5 bases, with 8 bases between them. CDR1 and CDR2 from the germline V gene are SEHNR and FQNEAQ (reference sequence).